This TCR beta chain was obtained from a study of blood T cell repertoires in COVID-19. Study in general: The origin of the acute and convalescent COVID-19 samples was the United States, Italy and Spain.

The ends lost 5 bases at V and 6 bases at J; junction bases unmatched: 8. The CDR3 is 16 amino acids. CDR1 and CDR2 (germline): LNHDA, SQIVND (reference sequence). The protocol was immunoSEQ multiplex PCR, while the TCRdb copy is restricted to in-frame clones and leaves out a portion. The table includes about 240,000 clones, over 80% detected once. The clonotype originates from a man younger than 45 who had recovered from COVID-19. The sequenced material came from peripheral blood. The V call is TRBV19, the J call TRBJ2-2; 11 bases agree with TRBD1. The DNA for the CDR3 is TGTGCCAGTAGTTCGAGGACAGGGGGCGATTCCGGGGAGCTGTTTTTT. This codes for CASSSRTGGDSGELFF.